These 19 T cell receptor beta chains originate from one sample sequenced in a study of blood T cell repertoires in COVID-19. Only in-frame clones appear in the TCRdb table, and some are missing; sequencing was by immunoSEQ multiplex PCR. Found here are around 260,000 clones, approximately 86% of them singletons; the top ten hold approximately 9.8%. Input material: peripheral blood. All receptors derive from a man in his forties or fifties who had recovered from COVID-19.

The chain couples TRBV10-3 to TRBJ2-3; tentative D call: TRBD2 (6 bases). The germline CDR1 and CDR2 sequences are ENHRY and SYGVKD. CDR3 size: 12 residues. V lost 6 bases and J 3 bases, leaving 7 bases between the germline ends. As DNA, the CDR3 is TGTGCCATCAGGACTAGGACAGATACGCAGTATTTT. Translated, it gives CAIRTRTDTQYF.

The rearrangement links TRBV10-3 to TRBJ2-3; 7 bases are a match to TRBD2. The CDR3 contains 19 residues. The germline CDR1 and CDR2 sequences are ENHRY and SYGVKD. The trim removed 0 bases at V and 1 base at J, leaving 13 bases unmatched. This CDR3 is CAISESLARVRLGTDTQYF. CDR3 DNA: TGTGCCATCAGTGAGTCACTAGCGCGAGTCAGGCTGGGCACAGATACGCAGTATTTT.

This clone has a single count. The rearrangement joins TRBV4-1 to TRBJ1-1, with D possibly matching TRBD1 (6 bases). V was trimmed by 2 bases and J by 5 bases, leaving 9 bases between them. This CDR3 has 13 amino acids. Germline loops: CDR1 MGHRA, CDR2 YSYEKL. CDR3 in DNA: TGCGCCAGCAGCCAAAACAGGGATACTGAAGCTTTCTTT. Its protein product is CASSQNRDTEAFF.

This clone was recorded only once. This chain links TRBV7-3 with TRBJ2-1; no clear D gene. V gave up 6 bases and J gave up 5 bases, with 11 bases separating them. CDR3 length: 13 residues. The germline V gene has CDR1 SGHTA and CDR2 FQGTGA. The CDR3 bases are TGTGCCAGCAGTCCCGGCGGCCACAATGAGCAGTTCTTC. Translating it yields CASSPGGHNEQFF.

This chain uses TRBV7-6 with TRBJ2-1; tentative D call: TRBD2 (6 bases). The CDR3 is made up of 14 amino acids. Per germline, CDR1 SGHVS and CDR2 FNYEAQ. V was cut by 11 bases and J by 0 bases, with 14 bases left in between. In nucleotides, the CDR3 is TGTGCCGGGGAGGTAGCGAGCTCCTACAATGAGCAGTTCTTC. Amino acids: CAGEVASSYNEQFF.

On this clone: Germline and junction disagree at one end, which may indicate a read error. CDR3 DNA: TGTGCCAGCAGCGCTGGGACTATCTTACACTTC. Residues: CASSAGTILHF. This chain connects TRBV9 to TRBJ2-7, with 7 bases identical to TRBD2. The CDR3 has 11 amino acids. CDR1 is SGDLS, CDR2 YYNGEE, per germline.

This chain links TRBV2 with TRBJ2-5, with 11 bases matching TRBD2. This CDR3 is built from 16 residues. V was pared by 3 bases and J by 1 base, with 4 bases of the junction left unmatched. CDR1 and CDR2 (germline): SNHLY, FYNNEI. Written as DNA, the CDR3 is TGTGCCAGCAGTGAGTGGACTAGCGGGTTCCAAGAGACCCAGTACTTC. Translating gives CASSEWTSGFQETQYF.

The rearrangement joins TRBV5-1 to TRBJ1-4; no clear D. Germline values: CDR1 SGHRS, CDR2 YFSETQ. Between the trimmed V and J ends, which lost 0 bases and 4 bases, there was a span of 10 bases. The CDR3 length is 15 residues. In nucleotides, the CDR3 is TGCGCCAGCAGCTTGGACGGGGTGGGTAATGAAAAACTGTTTTTT. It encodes CASSLDGVGNEKLFF. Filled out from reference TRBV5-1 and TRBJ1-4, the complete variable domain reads KAGVTQTPRYLIKTRGQQVTLSCSPISGHRSVSWYQQTPGQGLQFLFEYFSETQRNKGNFPGRFSGRQFSNSRSEMNVSTLELGDSALYLCASSLDGVGNEKLFFGSGTQLSVL.

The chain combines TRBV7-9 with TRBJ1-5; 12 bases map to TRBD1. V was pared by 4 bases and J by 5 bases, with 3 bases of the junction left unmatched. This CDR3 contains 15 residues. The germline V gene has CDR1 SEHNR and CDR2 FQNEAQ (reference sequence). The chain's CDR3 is CASSSGTGGYQPQHF. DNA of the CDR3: TGTGCCAGCAGCTCCGGGACAGGGGGCTATCAGCCCCAGCATTTT.

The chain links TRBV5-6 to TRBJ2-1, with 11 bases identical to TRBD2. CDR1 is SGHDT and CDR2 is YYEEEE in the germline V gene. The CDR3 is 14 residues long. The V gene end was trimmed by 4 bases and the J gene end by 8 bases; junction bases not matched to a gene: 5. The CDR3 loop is CASSGTSGLDEQFF. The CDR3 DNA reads TGTGCCAGCAGCGGGACTAGCGGTTTGGATGAGCAGTTCTTC.

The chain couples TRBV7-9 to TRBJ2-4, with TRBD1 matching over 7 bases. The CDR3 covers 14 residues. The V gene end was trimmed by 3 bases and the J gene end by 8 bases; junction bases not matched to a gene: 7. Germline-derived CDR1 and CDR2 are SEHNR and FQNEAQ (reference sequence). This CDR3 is CASSLTGSRDIQYF. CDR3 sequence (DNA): TGTGCCAGCAGCTTGACAGGGAGTCGGGACATTCAGTACTTC.

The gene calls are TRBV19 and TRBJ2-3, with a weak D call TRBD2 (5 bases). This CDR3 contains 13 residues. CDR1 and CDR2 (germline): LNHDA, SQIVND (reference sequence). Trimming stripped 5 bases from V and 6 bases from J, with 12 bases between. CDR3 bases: TGTGCCAGTAGTTCGCAGGCGGGTGATACGCAGTATTTT. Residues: CASSSQAGDTQYF.

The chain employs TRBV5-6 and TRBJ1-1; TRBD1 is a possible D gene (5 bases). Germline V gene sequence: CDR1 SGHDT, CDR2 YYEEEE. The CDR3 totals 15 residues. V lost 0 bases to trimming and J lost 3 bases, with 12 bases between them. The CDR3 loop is CASSLVSRADTEAFF. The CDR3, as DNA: TGTGCCAGCAGCTTGGTATCCAGGGCAGACACTGAAGCTTTCTTT.

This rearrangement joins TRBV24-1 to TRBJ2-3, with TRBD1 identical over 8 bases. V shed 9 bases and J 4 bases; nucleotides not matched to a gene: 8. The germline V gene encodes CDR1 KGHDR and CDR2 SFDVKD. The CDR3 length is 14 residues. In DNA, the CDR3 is TGTGCCACCTCGACGACAGGGGACGCAGATACGCAGTATTTT. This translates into CATSTTGDADTQYF.

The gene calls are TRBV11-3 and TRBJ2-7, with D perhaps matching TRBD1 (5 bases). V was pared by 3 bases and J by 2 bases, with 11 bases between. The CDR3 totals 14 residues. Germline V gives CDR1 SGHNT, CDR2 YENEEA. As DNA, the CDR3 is TGTGCCAGCAGCTTCCCCCTCAGGGCCTACGAGCAGTACTTC. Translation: CASSFPLRAYEQYF.

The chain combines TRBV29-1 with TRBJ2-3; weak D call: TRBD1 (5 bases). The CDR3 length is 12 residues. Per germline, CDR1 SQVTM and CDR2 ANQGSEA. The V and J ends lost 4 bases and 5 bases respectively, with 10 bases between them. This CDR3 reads CSVVRARDTQYF. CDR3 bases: TGCAGCGTTGTCAGGGCACGAGATACGCAGTATTTT.

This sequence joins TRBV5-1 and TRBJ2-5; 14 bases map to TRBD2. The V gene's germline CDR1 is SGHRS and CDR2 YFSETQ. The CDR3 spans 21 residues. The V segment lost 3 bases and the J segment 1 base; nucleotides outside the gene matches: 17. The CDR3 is CASSWPNGTSGGVGSQETQYF. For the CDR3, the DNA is TGCGCCAGCAGCTGGCCGAATGGGACTAGCGGGGGAGTTGGGTCCCAAGAGACCCAGTACTTC.

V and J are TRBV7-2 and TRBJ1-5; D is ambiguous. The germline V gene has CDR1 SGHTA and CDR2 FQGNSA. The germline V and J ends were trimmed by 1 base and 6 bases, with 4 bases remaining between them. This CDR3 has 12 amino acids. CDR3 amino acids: CASSLDSQPQHF. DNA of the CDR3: TGTGCCAGCAGCTTAGATAGTCAGCCCCAGCATTTT.

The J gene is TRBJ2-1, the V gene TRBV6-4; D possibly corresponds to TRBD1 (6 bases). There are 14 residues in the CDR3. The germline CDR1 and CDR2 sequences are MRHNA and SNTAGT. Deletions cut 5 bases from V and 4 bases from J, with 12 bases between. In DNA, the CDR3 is TGTGCCAGCAGTCCCCTCCAGGGGTACAATGAGCAGTTCTTC. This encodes CASSPLQGYNEQFF.